This T cell receptor beta chain came from a study of blood T cell repertoires in COVID-19 (TCRdb year 2020). Study-level background: Collaborator samples came from the United States, Italy and Spain and covered acute and convalescent phases of COVID-19. The repertoires were made available in a free public database intended to serve as a resource for research on the immune response to SARS-CoV-2. HLA class I and class II types, where available, came from metadata supplied by the sample provider rather than from assay-based typing. Deeply sampled blood TCRbeta repertoires from subjects exposed to, actively infected with, or recovered from COVID-19 were included in the dataset. The prospective study material was composed of cDNA or gDNA derived from T cells, B-cell-depleted T cells, or PBMCs. The samples were drawn from the first 160 participants of the ongoing ImmuneRACE study and from 1,254 subjects provided by 6 global collaborators. Sample metadata almost always included a de-identified subject ID, COVID-19 status, age in years and sex. The investigation overall reported the following: Clinical and demographic metadata were provided uncurated, with the amount varying by source and participant.

This clone has a single count. The antigen it binds to is not known. Base qualities are not recorded, but no much larger clone differs from it by a single base. Collaborating institutions collected whole blood in K2EDTA tubes following their own protocols. For TCRbeta analysis, collaborators shipped samples in one of three forms: frozen whole blood, isolated PBMCs, or DNA extracted from either of those sample types. From a lookup of the germline V gene, CDR1 and CDR2 are SNHLY and FYNNEI. V sheds 3 bases and J sheds 4 bases, leaving 17 bases between their ends. The CDR3 holds 16 amino acids from the cysteine to the phenylalanine. The read is trimmed to its CDR3 DNA, 48 bases read in frame from base 1. The immunoSEQ Assay, a bias-controlled multiplex PCR, was used to amplify TCRbeta CDR3 regions from genomic DNA. The paper's data handling went like this. The number of nucleated cells in each sample was estimated from the amplification of reference gene primers within the assay. To quantify the absolute abundance of each unique TCRbeta CDR3 rearrangement, sequence reads were collapsed and filtered. For each sample, productive Simpson clonality was calculated as the square root of Simpson's diversity index over productive rearrangements. What TCRdb holds here is the immuneACCESS table cut down to in-frame rearrangements. Part of the clones is not present; checked against another copy, under half of the missing clones reflect an unresolved V gene, and the others are unexplained. V and J calls and clone size are as listed in that table; D and trimming were resolved from the DNA. The sample records over 150,000 clones, 76% of which are singletons. In total, the top ten clones hold about 4% of the sample.

The sequence was collected from a woman of 80 years or more with acute or convalescent COVID-19. What was sequenced was peripheral blood. This chain joins TRBV2 to TRBJ2-3; the D gene is possibly TRBD2, with 7 bases matching. CDR3 region: CASSDRGGLLADTQYF. The nucleotide sequence reads as follows: TGTGCCAGCAGTGATAGGGGGGGGCTTCTCGCAGATACGCAGTATTTT.